The sequence of this TCR beta chain was determined in a study of a mutant IDH1 vaccine in newly diagnosed glioma. Study in general: Former treatment meant radiotherapy, temozolomide, or both; the majority had gotten both. Study-level findings and limits: Pseudoprogression seemed unlinked to shifts in top peripheral T cell clonotypes.

Concerning this clone: Antigen specificity is unknown.

This table comes from immunoSEQ multiplex PCR, and its TCRdb copy is limited to in-frame clones, with some not included. Of roughly 40,000 clones in the sample, 70% to 90% were seen once. V was clipped by 3 bases and J by 6 bases, with 11 bases between them. Germline V gene data show CDR1 as KGHSH and CDR2 as LQKENI. This CDR3 region has 13 residues. Regarding time point: week 5, during vaccination. A 20-mer mutant IDH1 peptide at 300 ug was injected subcutaneously with topical imiquimod. V and J are TRBV18 and TRBJ1-2; the D is unclear. This clonotype originated in a man in his forties with glioma. Here the sequenced sample was PBMCs, taken from a glioma patient whose treatment included an IDH1 peptide vaccine. Here the CDR3 reads CASSPVRDHGYTF. CDR3 in DNA: TGTGCCAGCTCACCGGTTAGGGATCATGGCTACACCTTC.